The T cell receptor (beta chain) under discussion was sequenced for a study of regulatory T cells in long-lasting Graves disease. Through Arm-PCR of CDR3 regions and iRepertoire HTBI primers, TCR beta libraries were built. The authors' processing: Identified segments across samples numbered 55 to 70 TRBV and around 13 TRBJ. TCRdb analysed the multiplex PCR reads with MiXCR anew, one entry per CDR3 protein. TCRdb's processing, not the authors' own work, is the source of the V and J calls. The profile covers about 470,000 distinct CDR3 sequences, with less than 25% appearing a single time and about 8.3% taken by the ten largest. Time point given: persistent/refractory GD, antithyroid drugs over 5 years with positive TRAb. Following extraction of RNA from PBMCs, that RNA was used to make the TCR library. EDTA tubes held roughly 8.1 milliliters of peripheral blood from each patient. In its sample, this clonotype was seen a few times.

Looked up from germline, CDR1 is SGHDT and CDR2 is YYEEEE. The CDR3 has 14 residues. Trimming removed 6 bases at V and 7 bases at J, with 17 bases between. The specimen comprised peripheral blood mononuclear cells (PBMCs), sampled when the disease was refractory, from a patient treated with antithyroid drugs. The receptor was isolated from a female donor with Graves disease. The genes are TRBV5-6 and TRBJ1-5, with D possibly matching TRBD1 (5 bases). CDR3 amino acids: CASKYRGEGQPQHF. In DNA form, the CDR3 reads TGTGCCAGCAAGTATCGGGGCGAAGGGCAGCCCCAGCATTTT.